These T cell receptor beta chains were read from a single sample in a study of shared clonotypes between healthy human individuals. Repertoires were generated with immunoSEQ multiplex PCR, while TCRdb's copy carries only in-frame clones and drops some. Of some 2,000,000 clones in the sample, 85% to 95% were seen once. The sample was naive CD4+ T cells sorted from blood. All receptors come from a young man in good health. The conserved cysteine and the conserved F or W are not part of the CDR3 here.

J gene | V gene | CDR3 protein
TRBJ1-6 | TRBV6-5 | ASSYRAGGYNSPLH
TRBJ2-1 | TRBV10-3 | AIRGQANNEQF
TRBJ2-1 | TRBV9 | ASSGPETNEQF
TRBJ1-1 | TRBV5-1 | ASSWTGPPLEAF
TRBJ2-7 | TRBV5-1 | ASSLGGSSYEQY
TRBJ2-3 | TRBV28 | ASPPPGLASGADTDTQY
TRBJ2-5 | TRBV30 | AWRVQETQY
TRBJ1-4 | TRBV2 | ASRGTFILGKLF
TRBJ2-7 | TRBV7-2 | ASSLDGTSSYEQY
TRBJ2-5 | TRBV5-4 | ASSLGQGVQETQY
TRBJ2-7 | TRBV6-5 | ASSQLAGGPNEQY
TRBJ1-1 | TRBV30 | AWSIQGANTEAF
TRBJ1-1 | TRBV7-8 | ASSTRVMNTEAF
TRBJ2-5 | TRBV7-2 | ASSPNGAARETQY
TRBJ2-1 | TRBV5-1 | ASRPTRDYGWNEQF
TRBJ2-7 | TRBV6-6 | ASSRQQAYEQY
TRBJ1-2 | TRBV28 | ASSLGGQGYGYT
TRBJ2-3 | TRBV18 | ASSPPRQGTDTQY
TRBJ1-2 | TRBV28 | ASSQTTGFYGYT
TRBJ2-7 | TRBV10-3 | ATQGTGGPYEQY
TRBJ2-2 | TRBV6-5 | ASRDAGELF
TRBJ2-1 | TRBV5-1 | ASTETGGREQF
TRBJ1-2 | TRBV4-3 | ASSQDRGLGYT
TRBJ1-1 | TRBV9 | ASSVGLGAVDTEAF
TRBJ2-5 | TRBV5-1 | ASSRTSGGLQETQY
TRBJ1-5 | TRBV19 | ASSGGTLNNQPQH
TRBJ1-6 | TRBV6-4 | ASSEQGENSPLH
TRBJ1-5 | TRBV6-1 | ASKGARGQHQPQH
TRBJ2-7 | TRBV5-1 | ASSPSGSGVYEQY
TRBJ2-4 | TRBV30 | AWTGGKNIQY
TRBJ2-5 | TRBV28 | ASSSHTGFTGETQY